The 3 T cell receptor beta chains presented below share a single source sample, sequenced in a study of CD8+ T cells in alopecia areata. Sequencing used cDNA as its template, made by extracting RNA and reverse transcribing it. Libraries were prepared by immunoSEQ multiplex PCR; TCRdb keeps only in-frame clonotypes and omits some of them. The sample yields about 99,000 clones, approximately 60% seen once. Material for sequencing was CD4+ T cells sorted from blood. Receptor source: a human donor in good health.

The J gene is TRBJ2-5, the V gene TRBV2; 8 bases map to TRBD2. Per germline, CDR1 SNHLY and CDR2 FYNNEI. This CDR3 has 17 residues. The V gene end was trimmed by 0 bases and the J gene end by 1 base; junction bases not matched to a gene: 7. The CDR3 sequence: CASSEAVSGGLQETQYF. Written as DNA, the CDR3 is TGTGCCAGCAGTGAAGCGGTGAGCGGGGGCCTCCAAGAGACCCAGTACTTC. The full variable domain, with the rest looked up from reference TRBV2 and TRBJ2-5, is EPEVTQTPSHQVTQMGQEVILRCVPISNHLYFYWYRQILGQKVEFLVSFYNNEISEKSEIFDDQFSVERPDGSNFTLKIRSTKLEDSAMYFCASSEAVSGGLQETQYFGPGTRLLVL.

The chain employs TRBV6-5 and TRBJ1-1; D not resolved. The CDR3 contains 15 residues. Trimming took 0 bases from V and 1 from J, leaving 9 bases between them. CDR1 and CDR2 (germline): MNHEY, SVGAGI. CDR3 nucleotides: TGTGCCAGCAGTTACTCACGGACGGGGAACACTGAAGCTTTCTTT. Protein: CASSYSRTGNTEAFF.

The gene calls are TRBV6-5 and TRBJ2-5; D is uncertain. From germline, CDR1 is MNHEY and CDR2 SVGAGI. This CDR3 has 15 amino acids. The ends were cut back, 6 bases at V and 0 bases at J, with 14 bases in the middle. As DNA, the CDR3 is TGTGCCAGCAGGCAAGGCAGGAGATACCAAGAGACCCAGTACTTC. It translates to CASRQGRRYQETQYF.